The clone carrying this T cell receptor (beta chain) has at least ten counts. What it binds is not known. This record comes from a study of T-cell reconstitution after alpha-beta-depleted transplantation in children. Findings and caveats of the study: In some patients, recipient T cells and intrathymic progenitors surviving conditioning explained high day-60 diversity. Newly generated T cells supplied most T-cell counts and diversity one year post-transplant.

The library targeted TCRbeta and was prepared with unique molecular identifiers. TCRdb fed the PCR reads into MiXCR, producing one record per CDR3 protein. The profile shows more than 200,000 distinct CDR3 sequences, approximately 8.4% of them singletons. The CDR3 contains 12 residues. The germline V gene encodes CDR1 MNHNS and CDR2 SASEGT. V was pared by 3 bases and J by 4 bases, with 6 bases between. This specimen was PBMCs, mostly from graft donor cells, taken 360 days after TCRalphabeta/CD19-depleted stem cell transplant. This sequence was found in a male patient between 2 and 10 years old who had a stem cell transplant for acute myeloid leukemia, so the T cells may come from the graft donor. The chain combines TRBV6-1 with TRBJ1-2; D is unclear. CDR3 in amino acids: CASSEQTYGYTF. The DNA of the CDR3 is TGTGCCAGCAGTGAGCAGACCTATGGCTACACCTTC.